The source of this T cell receptor beta chain is a study of blood T cells in healthy people across ages. In its sample, this clonotype was seen many times. What it recognizes is unknown. This CDR3 has 13 amino acids. Germline CDR1 is DFQATT and CDR2 is SNEGSKA (reference sequence). V lost 3 bases to trimming and J lost 6 bases; unmatched junction nucleotides: 2. Study-level points and caveats: The study regarded diversity estimates from one million T cells as underestimates. Older age went with lower TCR beta diversity per million T cells, in a roughly linear way.

PCR was performed a second time for about 7 to 11 cycles using a sample-barcoded 5' primer and a J-beta primer mix. The authors tagged each cDNA molecule using a template-switch adaptor with 12 random nucleotides. Every sample returned 3 million or more CDR3-containing paired-end reads. TCRdb reprocessed the 5' RACE reads with MiXCR, giving one entry per CDR3 protein. In the table there are over a million distinct CDR3 sequences, roughly 43% of which are singletons. The sequencing sample was made of blood. This clonotype was obtained from a woman aged 18-29 years in good health. V and J are TRBV20-1 and TRBJ1-6, with 7 bases identical to TRBD1. Here the CDR3 reads CSASTGVNSPLHF. DNA for the CDR3: TGCAGTGCTAGCACAGGGGTTAATTCACCCCTCCACTTT.